This T cell receptor beta chain originates from a study of beta chain features in type 1 diabetes. Findings and limits, study-wide: In every one of the four CD4+ subsets, TCRB CDR3s were moderately but significantly shorter in Type 1 diabetes patients.

On this clone: The antigen remains unidentified.

Expressed TCRB transcripts were sequenced because the entire RNA isolate underwent reverse transcription. TCRdb's copy holds only in-frame clones and misses some; the assay was immunoSEQ multiplex PCR. Among about 230,000 clones listed, 16% were seen once. Trimming cost V 6 bases and J 3 bases; bases outside gene matches: 7. Germline V gives CDR1 SGHNT, CDR2 YYREEE (reference sequence). CDR3 length: 14 amino acids. The chain combines TRBV5-4 with TRBJ2-5; 8 nucleotides line up with TRBD1. This TCR derives from a man aged 30-40 years with type 1 diabetes. Sample: naive CD4+ T cells from blood. This CDR3 is CASTRKDREETQYF. The CDR3 bases are TGTGCCAGCACCCGAAAGGACAGGGAAGAGACCCAGTACTTC.